The T cell receptor beta chain under discussion was sequenced for a study of T cells in Graves' hyperthyroidism and ophthalmopathy (dated by TCRdb to 2018 to 2020). At the level of the whole study: Peripheral blood was sampled at the time of initial diagnosis, prior to any treatment. To identify distinguishing TCR V-J signatures, a discovery cohort of 100 or so patients was used, comprising 43 with Graves' ophthalmopathy and 57 with stable Graves' hyperthyroidism. Whether ophthalmopathy could be predicted prospectively was tested in an independent validation cohort made up of approximately 19 hyperthyroidism patients plus 17 patients who later progressed to ophthalmopathy. The roughly 100 discovery patients were randomly split 7:3 into training and test sets. Thyroid tissue and blood T-cell repertoires from several Graves' hyperthyroidism patients were also compared in the study. After blood sampling, hyperthyroidism patients were treated with methimazole at a starting dose of 30 mg daily, and ophthalmopathy patients were treated with high-dose intravenous methylprednisolone. TCR Vbeta CDR3 sequencing of approximately 140 peripheral blood samples (about 45 ophthalmopathy, 75 to 85 hyperthyroidism and around 17 progressor patients) is reported in the paper.

The germline V gene sets CDR1 to MDHEN and CDR2 to SYDVKM. Spanning cysteine to phenylalanine, the CDR3 consists of 15 amino acids. Only the CDR3 part of the read is kept: 45 bases, read in frame from the first base. Trimming removed 4 bases from V and 5 bases from J; the gene matches leave 7 bases unexplained. Ophthalmopathy patients had moderately to severely active disease, with a Clinical Activity Score of 3 or more, a NOSPECS grade of 4 or more, and a disease duration of less than 3 months. Any patient with an uncontrolled infection, another autoimmune disease, pregnancy or lactation was excluded. Clinical symptoms, serum thyroxine and TRAb, thyroid ultrasound, and orbital computed tomography formed the basis for the diagnoses. PBMCs were isolated from about 9.1 ml of fresh peripheral blood by Ficoll-Paque density gradient centrifugation. Total RNA was extracted using Trizol reagent, and RNA quality was assessed on an Agilent 2100 Bioanalyzer.

This clonotype was seen at least ten times. The clone's antigen remains unknown. No base qualities exist here, and no much larger clone lies one base off it. Broader findings and caveats from the paper: Blood samples also contained most of the expanded thyroid clonotypes (frequency above 0.001), which suggests that blood repertoires may reflect thyroid immune responses. No statistical method was used to fix the sample size in advance, and group allocation was not hidden from the investigators. In validation, the model predicted progression to ophthalmopathy with just under 71% sensitivity and less than 80% specificity, a median of 6.5 months before onset. A 13 V-J signature model separated ophthalmopathy from stable hyperthyroidism, with approximately 87% sensitivity and around 84% specificity in cross-validation and 80%/75% in testing.

The TCR beta CDR3 regions were amplified from the RNA transcripts. A first-round RT-PCR of the TCR CDR3 used the HTBI primer set with the Qiagen OneStep RT-PCR kit. Libraries were constructed in a second round of multiplex PCR, after which size selection and purification were performed. Libraries were sequenced paired-end with 100 bp reads on an Illumina HiSeq2000. The original methods were these. SOAPnuke was used to process the raw data, removing reads that contained adapters or uncalled bases, had a mean Phred below 15, or lacked an exact match to the constant primer or identifier. COPE v1.2.5 was used to merge the high-quality paired reads, and each unique nucleotide sequence was defined as a clonotype. Clonotypes were aligned to IMGT TRBV, TRBD and TRBJ reference segments using MiTCR v1.1. Analysis was restricted to V-J combinations with a frequency above 0.0001, which covered approximately 99% of repertoires. The TCS score was defined as the ratio of F50 (clonal expansion) to E x V (chaos), calculated using BLOSUM62-based TCRdist between CDR3 peptides within each V-J. Welch's t-statistics and random forest reduced just over 500 V-J features to 10 to 15, which were used in a naive Bayes classifier (R e1071). Thyroid-blood repertoire similarity was quantified with the Morisita-Horn index. The public reads were run again by TCRdb, first through fastp at Q25 and then through MiXCR, and only productive beta chains were kept. CDR3 protein sequences are deduplicated, and each keeps its most common genes and DNA. None of the V and J calls come from the authors' own analysis; TCRdb made them. The sample table lists hundreds of thousands of distinct CDR3 sequences, roughly 14% of them with a count of one. In total, the top ten clones hold about 4.5% of the sample.

The rearranged chain carries TRBV28 and TRBJ1-5; 8 bases in between match TRBD1. The sequence was obtained from a woman in her 40s with Graves' ophthalmopathy. What was sequenced was blood. CDR3 loop: CASSSWTGPHQPQHF. The base sequence is TGTGCCAGCAGTTCCTGGACAGGGCCACATCAGCCCCAGCATTTT.